Following are 22 T cell receptor beta chains from one sample sequenced in a study of cytomegalovirus exposure and HLA in healthy donors. PCR used 60 Vbeta primers and 13 Jbeta primers. Profiling relied on immunoSEQ multiplex PCR, and the TCRdb table lists in-frame clones only, not all of them. The sample records more than 60,000 clones, about three quarters being singletons. Material: PBMCs. These receptor sequences come from a man younger than 35 in good health and CMV-seronegative.

The chain uses TRBV11-3 and TRBJ2-3; a possible D gene is TRBD1 (6 bases). Looked up from germline, CDR1 is SGHNT and CDR2 is YENEEA. V lost 1 base to trimming and J lost 2 bases, with 10 bases between them. The CDR3 runs 15 residues. CDR3 DNA sequence: TGTGCCAGCAGCTTAGGGCAGGGGATCACAGATACGCAGTATTTT. As protein: CASSLGQGITDTQYF. The entire variable domain, with the rest obtained from reference TRBV11-3 and TRBJ2-3, is as follows: EAGVVQSPRYKIIEKKQPVAFWCNPISGHNTLYWYLQNLGQGPELLIRYENEEAVDDSQLPKDRFSAERLKGVDSTLKIQPAELGDSAVYLCASSLGQGITDTQYFGPGTRLTVL.

A word on this clone: A junction end diverges from the germline sequence, so it may reflect a read error. Other DNA sequences in the sample encode the same CDR3. The chain carries TRBV7-9 and TRBJ1-2, with D uncertain. Germline CDR1 reads SEHNR; CDR2 reads FQNEAQ (reference sequence). The CDR3 extends over 13 amino acids. CDR3 in amino acids: CASSLASNYGYTF. CDR3 nucleotides: TGTGCCAGCAGTTTAGCGAGTAACTATGGCTACACCTTC. Supplemented by reference TRBV7-9 and TRBJ1-2, the full variable domain reads DTGVSQNPRHKITKRGQNVTFRCDPISEHNRLYWYRQTLGQGPEFLTYFQNEAQLEKSRLLSDRFSAERPKGSFSTLEIQRTEQGDSAMYLCASSLASNYGYTFGSGTRLTVV.

This chain links TRBV5-1 with TRBJ1-1; TRBD1 matches 8 bases. This CDR3 contains 15 residues. Germline lookup yields CDR1 SGHRS and CDR2 YFSETQ. V shed 0 bases and J 7 bases; nucleotides not matched to a gene: 8. The CDR3 region is CASSLVGQETNEAFF. The CDR3 DNA reads TGCGCCAGCAGCTTGGTGGGACAGGAGACCAATGAAGCTTTCTTT.

This chain links TRBV27 with TRBJ1-1; TRBD1 aligns across 8 bases. The length of the CDR3 is 12 residues. Unmatched junction bases numbered 5, after V lost 5 bases and J lost 9 bases. CDR1 and CDR2 (germline): MNHEY, SMNVEV (reference sequence). The CDR3: CASSHRGEKAFF. CDR3 coding DNA: TGTGCCAGCAGTCACAGGGGGGAGAAAGCTTTCTTT.

This clone has only one observation. The chain couples TRBV14 to TRBJ2-3; 12 positions match TRBD2. There are 14 residues in the CDR3. CDR1 and CDR2 from the germline V gene are SGHDN and FVKESK. With V trimmed by 4 bases and J by 6 bases, 2 bases remained unmatched. As DNA, the CDR3 is TGTGCCAGCAGCCTCACTAGCGGGGGGGATACGCAGTATTTT. Its protein is CASSLTSGGDTQYF. Looking up the rest from reference TRBV14 and TRBJ2-3 gives the full variable domain: EAGVTQFPSHSVIEKGQTVTLRCDPISGHDNLYWYRRVMGKEIKFLLHFVKESKQDESGMPNNRFLAERTGGTYSTLKVQPAELEDSGVYFCASSLTSGGDTQYFGPGTRLTVL.

The gene calls are TRBV4-1 and TRBJ2-1; 10 bases map to TRBD2. V shed 1 base, J shed 10 bases, and the junction held 7 bases outside the gene matches. This CDR3 contains 15 residues. Germline CDR1 reads MGHRA; CDR2 reads YSYEKL. CDR3 loop: CASSQVAGGPGEQFF. In DNA form, the CDR3 reads TGCGCCAGCAGCCAAGTAGCGGGGGGCCCGGGGGAGCAGTTCTTC.

This chain uses TRBV5-1 with TRBJ1-4; perhaps TRBD1 as D (6 bases). The CDR3 is made up of 14 amino acids. The V gene lost 0 bases and the J gene lost 8 bases, with 11 bases spanning the gap. Germline loops: CDR1 SGHRS, CDR2 YFSETQ. In DNA form, the CDR3 reads TGCGCCAGCAGCTTGGCAGGGGTGGAGGAAAAACTGTTTTTT. Translating gives CASSLAGVEEKLFF.

This clone was found once. The V and J genes are TRBV5-1 and TRBJ2-3; D remains unclear. This CDR3 comprises 12 residues. Germline V gene sequence: CDR1 SGHRS, CDR2 YFSETQ. Trimming shortened V by 4 bases and J by 5 bases, and 8 bases separated the two germline ends. For the CDR3, the DNA is TGCGCCAGCAGCAAACCAGGAGATACGCAGTATTTT. The encoded protein is CASSKPGDTQYF.

The J gene is TRBJ1-5, the V gene TRBV30; maybe TRBD1 (6 bases). V was clipped by 4 bases and J by 4 bases, with 17 bases between them. The germline V gene encodes CDR1 GTSNPN and CDR2 SVGIG (reference sequence). The CDR3 totals 15 residues. DNA of the CDR3: TGTGCCTGGACAAGCGGGGGGGCGCGGAATCAGCCCCAGCATTTT. Translation gives CAWTSGGARNQPQHF.

V gene TRBV5-4 combines with J gene TRBJ1-1, with 11 bases aligning to TRBD1. J lost 4 bases, V lost 4 bases, and 9 bases had no gene match. Germline V lookup: CDR1 SGHNT, CDR2 YYREEE (reference sequence). This CDR3 spans 16 amino acids. CDR3 in DNA: TGTGCCAGCAGCCTCGGACAGGGGGCGCGTAGCACTGAAGCTTTCTTT. Protein product: CASSLGQGARSTEAFF.

The V call is TRBV4-3, the J call TRBJ1-1; tentative D call: TRBD1 (6 bases). CDR3 length: 16 residues. Germline CDR1 is LGHNA and CDR2 is YSLEER. Trimming took off 4 bases at V and 1 base at J, with 16 bases between the two ends. The CDR3 region is CASSLLGANGNTEAFF. DNA of the CDR3: TGCGCCAGCAGCCTGTTGGGGGCGAACGGGAACACTGAAGCTTTCTTT.

The chain is built from TRBV6-5 and TRBJ1-6; D is undetermined. The CDR3 runs to 13 residues. Germline CDR1 is MNHEY and CDR2 is SVGAGI. V dropped 10 bases and J dropped 5 bases, with 12 bases sitting between them. The CDR3 region is CATSTEHNSPLHF. The CDR3 DNA sequence: TGTGCCACCTCAACAGAACATAATTCACCCCTCCACTTT.

Only a few counts were recorded for this clone. The rearrangement links TRBV7-2 to TRBJ2-1; no reliable D call. The CDR3 has 12 amino acids. Between the trimmed V and J ends, which lost 4 bases and 2 bases, there was a span of 3 bases. Germline V gene lookup returns CDR1 SGHTA and CDR2 FQGNSA. This CDR3 reads CASSSPYNEQFF. For the CDR3, the DNA is TGTGCCAGCAGCTCTCCCTACAATGAGCAGTTCTTC.

This clone was counted between two and nine times. The CDR3 coding sequence is TGTGCCAGCAGCTTGGCACAGGACCACGAGCAGTACGTC. It encodes CASSLAQDHEQYV. V gene TRBV7-9 combines with J gene TRBJ2-7; D may be TRBD1 (5 bases). With 3 bases removed from V and 5 bases from J, the gap between germline ends came to 11 bases. This CDR3 has 13 residues. From germline, CDR1 is SEHNR and CDR2 FQNEAQ (reference sequence).

The V gene is TRBV10-1, the J gene TRBJ2-7; possible D gene TRBD1, 6 bases. Germline-derived CDR1 and CDR2 are WNHNN and SYGVQD (reference sequence). This CDR3 has 13 residues. Trimming pared 6 bases from V and 4 bases from J, leaving 13 bases between. CDR3 bases: TGCGCCAGCAGCTCGGACAGCCTTTACGAGCAGTACTTC. Translated, it gives CASSSDSLYEQYF.

In its sample, this clone was seen a few times. The CDR3 DNA reads as TGTGCCAGTAGTCCGGGACAGGGTAATTCACCCCTCCACTTT. It yields the protein CASSPGQGNSPLHF. The rearrangement links TRBV19 to TRBJ1-6, with TRBD1 matching 9 bases. The CDR3 spans 14 residues. J lost 6 bases, V lost 5 bases, and 2 bases had no gene match. The germline V gene encodes CDR1 LNHDA and CDR2 SQIVND (reference sequence).

This clone was found a few times. This chain joins TRBV7-2 and TRBJ2-1; D is perhaps TRBD1 (6 bases). CDR1 SGHTA and CDR2 FQGNSA come from the germline V gene. Trimming left V 0 bases short and J 0 bases short, with 9 bases between. This CDR3 spans 16 amino acids. CDR3 loop: CASSLAMGASYNEQFF. The CDR3 region has the DNA TGTGCCAGCAGCTTAGCCATGGGGGCCTCCTACAATGAGCAGTTCTTC.

The gene calls are TRBV6-5 and TRBJ2-2; TRBD2 aligns across 10 bases. Germline CDR1 is MNHEY and CDR2 is SVGAGI. V trimming: 6 bases; J trimming: 3 bases; junction bases outside the gene matches: 4. The length of the CDR3 is 15 residues. The CDR3 DNA reads as TGTGCCAGCAGCATAGCGGGGGGTCACACCGGGGAGCTGTTTTTT. Translated: CASSIAGGHTGELFF.

The rearrangement joins TRBV27 to TRBJ2-3, with TRBD2 identical over 16 bases. The CDR3 length is 18 residues. Per germline, CDR1 MNHEY and CDR2 SMNVEV (reference sequence). J was trimmed by 7 bases and V by 8 bases; bases with no gene match: 15. The DNA for the CDR3 is TGTGCCAGCGAAGTCCCGGGACTAGCGGGGGGGCGACCCTATACGCAGTATTTT. It codes for CASEVPGLAGGRPYTQYF.

The rearrangement uses TRBV11-2 and TRBJ1-3; D perhaps matches TRBD1 (5 bases). The CDR3 spans 16 residues. CDR1 and CDR2 from the germline V gene are SGHAT and FQNNGV. Trimming pared 4 bases from V and 2 bases from J, leaving 15 bases between. The CDR3 spells CASSSARAPTGNTIYF. CDR3 nucleotides: TGTGCCAGCAGCTCAGCCAGGGCTCCGACTGGAAACACCATATATTTT.

The chain is built from TRBV28 and TRBJ2-6; D is uncertain. Deletions cut 2 bases from V and 3 bases from J, with 11 bases between. Germline V gene sequence: CDR1 MDHEN, CDR2 SYDVKM. This CDR3 is 16 amino acids long. In DNA form, the CDR3 reads TGTGCCAGCAGTTTACGAGGTTTTGGTGGGGCCAACGTCCTGACTTTC. Protein product: CASSLRGFGGANVLTF.

The chain uses TRBV4-1 and TRBJ2-3; 11 bases are a match to TRBD2. Trimming removed 4 bases from V and 6 bases from J; junction bases left unmatched: 3. CDR1 is MGHRA and CDR2 is YSYEKL in the germline V gene. CDR3 size: 14 residues. The CDR3 DNA is TGCGCCAGCAGCCTAGCGGGGGGGCTGGATACGCAGTATTTT. Its translation: CASSLAGGLDTQYF.